This record concerns one TCR beta chain sequence. There is no known antigen for this receptor. Per-nucleotide qualities are absent, and no much larger clonotype sits a single base away. From the germline V gene (reference sequence), CDR1 is SGHAT and CDR2 is FQDESV. The CDR3 goes from the cysteine to the phenylalanine over 15 residues. The read is trimmed to its CDR3 DNA, 45 bases read in frame from base 1. Trimming takes 7 bases off V and 9 bases off J; junction bases not matched to a gene: 14. The trial excluded patients who had a history of autoimmune disease or were on systemic immunosuppression. Peripheral blood for TCR sequencing was collected from all dose cohorts at baseline, on cycle 4 day 1, and on cycle 7 day 1. Samples were obtained from an open-label, multicenter, first-in-human phase I dose-escalation trial of ivuxolimab. Adults with locally advanced or metastatic melanoma, renal cell carcinoma, hepatocellular carcinoma or head and neck squamous cell carcinoma were enrolled in the trial. Before TCR sequencing, CD4+ T cells and CD8+ T cells from peripheral blood were sorted into separate populations.

To sequence the TCRbeta CDR3 region, genomic DNA was isolated from the sorted cells. The immunoSEQ Assay was used to sequence the TCRbeta CDR3 regions. Drawn from immuneACCESS, this table holds only the in-frame rearrangements with V and J called that TCRdb kept. Clones are partly lost; checked studies trace under half to an unresolved V gene and leave the rest unexplained. This sample holds over 55,000 clones; 75% to 95% were observed only once. More than 13% of the sample belongs to the ten largest clones. The sample belongs to a study of OX40 agonist ivuxolimab in advanced cancers. Looking at the study overall: Ivuxolimab, which targeted the costimulatory receptor OX40 (CD134), was an agonistic, fully human IgG2 monoclonal antibody. Intravenous ivuxolimab was administered to patients every 2 weeks at six dose levels: 0.01, 0.1, 0.3, 1.5, 3 and 10 mg/kg. Of the roughly 53 patients in dose escalation, 19 had hepatocellular carcinoma, some 15 had melanoma, 9 had renal cell carcinoma and 9 had head and neck cancer. The dose-escalation cohort was 82.7% male with a mean age of approximately 60 years, ranging from roughly 23 to 90. Prior anti-PD-1, anti-PD-L1 or anti-CTLA-4 therapy was permitted, and approximately 40% of dose-escalation patients had received checkpoint inhibitors. Partial responses occurred in three dose-escalation patients: two with cutaneous melanoma and one with hepatocellular carcinoma. Peripheral TCRbeta sequencing was intended to test whether TCR sequence diversity was altered and clonal T-cell expansion was caused by ivuxolimab. The paper covers the monotherapy dose-escalation part of the phase I ivuxolimab trial, which included N of about 51 patients.

Overall study outcomes, separate from this receptor: Low levels of normalized T-cell clonal expansion were also seen in some nonresponding patients. Partial responders in the 0.1-3.0 mg/kg groups had among the lowest normalized peripheral clonal expansion, especially among CD8+ T cells. After ivuxolimab, CD8+ T cells had more expanded clones than CD4+ T cells on average. Antigen specificity was not determined for the clonally expanded peripheral T cells. At doses of 0.1 to 3.0 mg/kg, clonal expansion of both CD4+ and CD8+ T cells in blood was seen between baseline and week 6.

The sequence links TRBV11-1 to TRBJ2-1, and 8 junction bases match TRBD2. This specimen was CD4+ or CD8+ T cells sorted from blood, taken in a trial of the OX40 agonist ivuxolimab. The TCR comes from an adult with an advanced solid tumor such as melanoma, head and neck, liver or kidney cancer. This receptor has the CDR3 CASMGRGSGSGEQFF. The nucleotide sequence is given as TGTGCCAGCATGGGAAGGGGCAGCGGGAGTGGTGAGCAGTTCTTC.